A selection of T cell receptor beta chains follows, all from one sample in a study of esophageal squamous cell carcinoma under preoperative chemotherapy. TCRdb reprocessed the PCR reads via MiXCR and lists one record per CDR3 protein. In the table there are roughly 30,000 distinct CDR3 sequences, 40% to 60% of which are singletons. The specimen was obtained from a patient given preoperative chemotherapy. Every receptor here comes from a human donor with esophageal squamous cell carcinoma. The donor label of this sample is uncertain. CDR3s leave out the opening cysteine and the closing phenylalanine or tryptophan.

J gene: TRBJ2-3; V gene: TRBV12-3/TRBV12-4; CDR3 protein: ASRATGRGATDTQY
J gene: TRBJ2-1; V gene: TRBV19; CDR3 protein: ASSSPTGHEQF
J gene: TRBJ2-4; V gene: TRBV7-9; CDR3 protein: ASRFAHDQDIQY
J gene: TRBJ2-3; V gene: TRBV19; CDR3 protein: ASTSGQGTDTQY
J gene: TRBJ2-5; V gene: TRBV7-3; CDR3 protein: ASSWGLAGAETQY
J gene: NA; V gene: TRBV7-9; CDR3 protein: GSSAGLGGKDTQY
J gene: TRBJ2-2; V gene: TRBV7-8; CDR3 protein: ASRGLRGASTGALY
J gene: TRBJ2-1; V gene: TRBV7-9; CDR3 protein: ASSPPWGGSNEQF
J gene: TRBJ2-1; V gene: TRBV7-2; CDR3 protein: ASRTSGRFDNEQF
J gene: TRBJ1-3; V gene: TRBV11-2; CDR3 protein: ASSLGAVGLGNTIY
J gene: TRBJ1-2; V gene: TRBV7-2; CDR3 protein: ASSLVSADYGYT
J gene: TRBJ2-1; V gene: TRBV7-2; CDR3 protein: ASSPGLAAGELF
J gene: NA; V gene: TRBV7-2; CDR3 protein: ASSFNGGFEQY
J gene: TRBJ2-3; V gene: TRBV7-6; CDR3 protein: AGSWGRFPETQY
J gene: TRBJ2-1; V gene: TRBV6-1; CDR3 protein: ASRPLAGTYNEQF
J gene: TRBJ1-1; V gene: TRBV7-3; CDR3 protein: ASSLSDGTEAF
J gene: TRBJ2-7; V gene: TRBV20-1; CDR3 protein: SARDLTGRSYEQY